This T cell receptor beta chain was profiled in a study of T cell repertoires in cytomegalovirus infection. Looking at the study overall: CMV epitopes, recently identified HLA-C-restricted and well-studied HLA-B-restricted, were used.

This clonotype occurred a few times. What it binds is unknown. TCRdb reprocessed the reads via MiXCR and lists one record per CDR3 protein. The sample yields 650,000 to 900,000 distinct CDR3 sequences, approximately 32% seen once. The germline V gene encodes CDR1 SEHNR and CDR2 FQNEAQ (reference sequence). This CDR3 spans 14 amino acids. V shed 8 bases, J shed 3 bases, and the junction held 6 bases outside the gene matches. The sequencing here drew on cultured CD8+ T cells from PBMCs, taken from culture after CMV antigen stimulation. The TCR was taken from a human donor in good health (CMV status not recorded). Some clones in this sample may be carry-over from other donors' samples. The genes are TRBV7-9 and TRBJ2-5, with TRBD2 matching over 10 bases. CDR3 region: CASSSGGRKETQYF. CDR3 in DNA: TGTGCCAGCTCTAGCGGGGGACGCAAAGAGACCCAGTACTTC.